What follows describes a single T cell receptor beta chain. The record originates from a study of blood T cell repertoires in COVID-19. For the study at large: Samples representing acute and convalescent COVID-19 were sourced from the United States, Italy and Spain. In each case, the material was cDNA or gDNA derived from T cells, B-cell-depleted T cells, or PBMCs.

The ends lost 5 bases at V and 4 bases at J; junction bases unmatched: 7. Per the germline V gene, CDR1 is GTSNPN and CDR2 is SVGIG (reference sequence). There are 14 residues in the CDR3. Per the authors' pipeline: Reference gene primers were amplified, and this amplification served to estimate nucleated cell counts. Data came from immunoSEQ multiplex PCR; TCRdb stores just in-frame clones and leaves some out. The V and J calls and clone size are taken from that table; D and trimming were inferred from the DNA. Here the sample spans about 68,000 clones, around 90% being singletons. It was during active infection that Seattle patients were enrolled and then longitudinally followed.

The chain links TRBV30 to TRBJ1-4, with TRBD1 matching over 7 bases. Source material: peripheral blood. This receptor was identified in a middle-aged man with COVID-19, enrolled during active disease. CDR3 region: CAWGPGTDNEKLFF. The CDR3 DNA reads TGTGCCTGGGGCCCCGGGACAGATAATGAAAAACTGTTTTTT.